Presented here are 12 T cell receptor beta chains from one specimen sequenced in a study of blood T cell repertoires in COVID-19. Assay used: immunoSEQ multiplex PCR; TCRdb lists only in-frame clones, some missing. The sample includes approximately 200,000 clones, approximately 90% of them seen just once. Sequenced input: peripheral blood. Every receptor here comes from a man aged 60 to 75 who had recovered from COVID-19.

V is TRBV5-1 and J is TRBJ2-7; 15 nucleotides agree with TRBD2. The CDR3 runs to 18 residues. V gave up 3 bases and J gave up 0 bases; unmatched junction bases: 7. Germline lookup yields CDR1 SGHRS and CDR2 YFSETQ. CDR3 DNA: TGCGCCAGCAGCTCAGGACTAGCGGGAGGGAGGAGCTCCTACGAGCAGTACTTC. It codes for CASSSGLAGGRSSYEQYF.

V is TRBV6-5 and J is TRBJ1-1, with 8 bases lining up with TRBD1. Germline V gene data show CDR1 as MNHEY and CDR2 as SVGAGI. Unmatched junction bases numbered 8, after V lost 0 bases and J lost 5 bases. CDR3 length: 16 amino acids. The CDR3, as DNA: TGTGCCAGCAGTTACTCCCCACAGGGGGTGGAAACTGAAGCTTTCTTT. Translating it yields CASSYSPQGVETEAFF.

V is TRBV10-2 and J is TRBJ2-7; D perhaps matches TRBD1 (6 bases). Deletions cut 4 bases from V and 4 bases from J, with 14 bases between. CDR3 size: 14 residues. Per germline, CDR1 WSHSY and CDR2 SAAADI. CDR3 region: CASSGGTHLYEQYF. CDR3 in DNA: TGCGCCAGCAGTGGGGGGACACACCTTTACGAGCAGTACTTC.

This clone was counted only a few times. The chain joins TRBV3-1 (or the pseudogene TRBV3-2) to TRBJ1-2; TRBD1 might be the D (5 bases). Trimming took off 4 bases at V and 0 bases at J, with 15 bases between the two ends. Germline V lookup: CDR1 LGHDT, CDR2 YNNKEL (reference sequence). CDR3 length equals 16 residues. The CDR3 bases are TGTGCCAGCAGCCCCCCGCCCCAGGGTACTAACTATGGCTACACCTTC. It yields the protein CASSPPPQGTNYGYTF.

The genes are TRBV5-4 and TRBJ1-1, with 8 bases identical to TRBD1. With V trimmed by 4 bases and J by 1 base, 3 bases remained unmatched. This CDR3 has 14 amino acids. Germline-derived CDR1 and CDR2 are SGHNT and YYREEE (reference sequence). Here the CDR3 reads CASSRGTGNTEAFF. The CDR3 DNA sequence: TGTGCCAGCAGCCGGGGGACAGGGAACACTGAAGCTTTCTTT.

This clone has more than one count but fewer than ten. The chain carries TRBV5-1 and TRBJ1-1; TRBD1 matches at 9 bases. From germline, CDR1 is SGHRS and CDR2 YFSETQ. The CDR3 runs to 11 residues. V trimming: 3 bases; J trimming: 10 bases; junction bases outside the gene matches: 1. The DNA for the CDR3 is TGCGCCAGCAGCTCGGACAGGGGAGCTTTCTTT. As protein: CASSSDRGAFF. Full variable domain (remainder filled in from reference TRBV5-1 and TRBJ1-1): KAGVTQTPRYLIKTRGQQVTLSCSPISGHRSVSWYQQTPGQGLQFLFEYFSETQRNKGNFPGRFSGRQFSNSRSEMNVSTLELGDSALYLCASSSDRGAFFGQGTRLTVV.

The rearrangement joins TRBV9 to TRBJ1-1; D unresolved. Germline V CDR1 and CDR2: SGDLS, YYNGEE. Trimming removed 1 base from V and 4 bases from J, with 11 bases in between. The CDR3 spans 14 residues. CDR3 sequence reads: CASSVFDRSTEAFF. The CDR3 nucleotides are TGTGCCAGCAGCGTATTTGATAGAAGCACTGAAGCTTTCTTT. Supplemented by reference TRBV9 and TRBJ1-1, the full variable domain reads DSGVTQTPKHLITATGQRVTLRCSPRSGDLSVYWYQQSLDQGLQFLIQYYNGEERAKGNILERFSAQQFPDLHSELNLSSLELGDSALYFCASSVFDRSTEAFFGQGTRLTVV.

The V call is TRBV6-6, the J call TRBJ2-7; 7 bases match TRBD1. Per germline, CDR1 MNHNY and CDR2 SVGAGI (reference sequence). Trimming took 6 bases from V and 3 from J; bases not matched to a gene: 8. The CDR3 contains 14 residues. In DNA, the CDR3 is TGTGCCAGCAGGGGGGACAGCCGGCTCTACGAGCAGTACTTC. Its protein product is CASRGDSRLYEQYF.

The chain uses TRBV5-8 and TRBJ1-1; D gene unclear. Trimming took 0 bases from V and 1 from J, leaving 10 bases between them. The CDR3 has 15 residues. In germline, CDR1 is SGHTS, CDR2 YDEGEE. The CDR3 DNA reads TGTGCCAGCAGCTTGGGTCGGCGGGGGAACACTGAAGCTTTCTTT. Its translation: CASSLGRRGNTEAFF.

The genes are TRBV9 and TRBJ2-5; D not resolved. V was shortened by 0 bases and J by 1 base, with 7 bases between the two germline ends. Germline V gene sequence: CDR1 SGDLS, CDR2 YYNGEE. The CDR3 consists of 14 residues. In nucleotides, the CDR3 is TGTGCCAGCAGCGTAGGGTCGCGCCAAGAGACCCAGTACTTC. This gives the protein CASSVGSRQETQYF.

This clone was recorded only once. The J gene is TRBJ2-5, the V gene TRBV11-1; no clear D gene. CDR3 length equals 14 residues. Germline CDR1 reads SGHAT; CDR2 reads FQDESV (reference sequence). V shed 5 bases and J shed 4 bases, with 14 bases lying between them. The CDR3 coding sequence is TGTGCCAGCAGCGAAGAGAGGCATCGAGAGACCCAGTACTTC. Residues: CASSEERHRETQYF. The variable domain in full, completed from reference TRBV11-1 and TRBJ2-5, reads EAEVAQSPRYKITEKSQAVAFWCDPISGHATLYWYRQILGQGPELLVQFQDESVVDDSQLPKDRFSAERLKGVDSTLKIQPAELGDSAMYLCASSEERHRETQYFGPGTRLLVL.

The V gene is TRBV5-4, the J gene TRBJ1-1; the match to TRBD1 covers 9 bases. Germline values: CDR1 SGHNT, CDR2 YYREEE (reference sequence). This CDR3 contains 14 residues. With 4 bases clipped from V and 7 bases from J, the junction kept 8 bases outside the gene matches. The CDR3 sequence: CASSVTGGLSEAFF. In DNA form, the CDR3 reads TGTGCCAGCAGCGTGACAGGGGGTTTGAGTGAAGCTTTCTTT. Full variable domain (rest looked up from reference TRBV5-4 and TRBJ1-1): ETGVTQSPTHLIKTRGQQVTLRCSSQSGHNTVSWYQQALGQGPQFIFQYYREEENGRGNFPPRFSGLQFPNYSSELNVNALELDDSALYLCASSVTGGLSEAFFGQGTRLTVV.